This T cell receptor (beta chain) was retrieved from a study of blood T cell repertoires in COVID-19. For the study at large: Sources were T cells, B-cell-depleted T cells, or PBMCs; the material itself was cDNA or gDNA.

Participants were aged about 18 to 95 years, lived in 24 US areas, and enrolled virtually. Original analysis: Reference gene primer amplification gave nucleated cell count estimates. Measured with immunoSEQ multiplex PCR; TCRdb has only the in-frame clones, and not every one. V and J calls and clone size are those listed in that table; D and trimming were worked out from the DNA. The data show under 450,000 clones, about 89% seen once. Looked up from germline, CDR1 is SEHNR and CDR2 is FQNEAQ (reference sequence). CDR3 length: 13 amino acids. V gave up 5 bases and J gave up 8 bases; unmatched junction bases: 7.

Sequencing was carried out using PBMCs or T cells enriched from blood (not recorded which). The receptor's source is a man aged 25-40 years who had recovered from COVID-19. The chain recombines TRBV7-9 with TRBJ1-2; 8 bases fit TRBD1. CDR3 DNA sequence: TGTGCCAGCAGCGATGGACAGGGCAGAGGCTACACCTTC. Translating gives CASSDGQGRGYTF.